The 32 T cell receptor beta chains presented below share a single source sample, sequenced in a study of blood T cells in healthy people across ages. A second PCR, run for about 7 to 11 cycles, used a sample-barcoded 5' primer plus a J-beta primer mix. TCRdb recomputed calls from the 5' RACE reads with MiXCR, one row per CDR3 protein. The profile shows about 800,000 distinct CDR3 sequences, more than 20% of them singletons. This same sample was also taken into another study, of T cells of mothers and their children.

Sequencing input: blood. The receptor source for this set is a boy aged 10-17 years in good health.

This sequence joins TRBV7-9 and TRBJ2-5, with D tentatively TRBD1 (6 bases). The DNA end favors TRBJ2-7, so the J call may be wrong. Germline lookup yields CDR1 SEHNR and CDR2 FQNEAQ (reference sequence). This CDR3 region has 16 residues. CDR3 region: CASSSNPRDITYEQYF. The CDR3 DNA is TGTGCCAGCAGCTCAAATCCCCGGGACATAACCTACGAGCAGTACTTC.

The genes are TRBV7-2 and TRBJ2-3; D possibly corresponds to TRBD1 (7 bases). The CDR3 is made up of 16 amino acids. CDR1 and CDR2 from the germline V gene are SGHTA and FQGNSA. V was pared by 1 base and J by 0 bases, with 11 bases between. The CDR3 DNA reads as TGTGCCAGCAGCTTAGAGACAGGGACTAGCACAGATACGCAGTATTTT. Its translation is CASSLETGTSTDTQYF.

This clonotype was recorded a few times. The chain is built from TRBV28 and TRBJ2-6, with 7 bases aligning to TRBD1. This CDR3 has 14 residues. The germline CDR1 and CDR2 sequences are MDHEN and SYDVKM. With 7 bases clipped from V and 12 bases from J, the junction kept 12 bases outside the gene matches. The chain's CDR3 is CASIAGDSPSVLTF. The DNA of the CDR3 is TGTGCCAGCATCGCTGGGGACAGTCCGAGCGTCCTGACTTTC.

The sample holds a few counts of this clonotype. The J gene is TRBJ1-1, the V gene TRBV5-1, with unresolved D. The germline gives CDR1 SGHRS, CDR2 YFSETQ. Trimming removed 0 bases from V and 0 bases from J, with 12 bases in between. The CDR3 is made up of 16 amino acids. CDR3 nucleotide sequence: TGCGCCAGCAGCTTGGAGCCCAGAGGCGTGAACACTGAAGCTTTCTTT. Its protein product is CASSLEPRGVNTEAFF.

This clonotype was detected only a few times. This chain uses TRBV4-3 with TRBJ2-3; no definite D call. CDR1 and CDR2 (germline): LGHNA, YSLEER. There are 17 residues in the CDR3. Trimming left V 0 bases short and J 0 bases short, with 13 bases between. The CDR3 DNA follows: TGCGCCAGCAGCCAAGATGTGGCAGGTTCTAGCACAGATACGCAGTATTTT. Its protein product is CASSQDVAGSSTDTQYF.

The genes are TRBV4-3 and TRBJ1-1; D unresolved. This CDR3 region has 13 residues. Germline V lookup: CDR1 LGHNA, CDR2 YSLEER. Trimming pared 4 bases from V and 1 base from J, leaving 7 bases between. This chain's CDR3 is CASSPAPNTEAFF. The CDR3 DNA follows: TGCGCCAGCAGCCCAGCACCGAACACTGAAGCTTTCTTT.

The gene calls are TRBV5-1 and TRBJ1-6, with TRBD1 matching over 8 bases. V lost 2 bases and J lost 5; bases outside the gene matches: 3. CDR3 length equals 15 residues. CDR1 and CDR2 from the germline V gene are SGHRS and YFSETQ. The CDR3 DNA follows: TGCGCCAGCAGCTTAGAGGACAGGGATAATTCACCCCTCCACTTT. Protein sequence: CASSLEDRDNSPLHF.

This clonotype has just one count. V gene TRBV27 combines with J gene TRBJ2-3, with 13 bases identical to TRBD2. From germline, CDR1 is MNHEY and CDR2 SMNVEV (reference sequence). V dropped 2 bases and J dropped 2; count of bases not matched to a gene: 10. The CDR3 length is 19 residues. The DNA of the CDR3 is TGTGCCAGCAGTTTACAGAGGACTAGCGGGGGTGCACCCACAGATACGCAGTATTTT. It specifies CASSLQRTSGGAPTDTQYF.

The chain employs TRBV6-6 and TRBJ2-5; D possibly corresponds to TRBD1 (5 bases). Germline assignment: CDR1 MNHNY and CDR2 SVGAGI (reference sequence). V shed 5 bases and J shed 6 bases, with 10 bases lying between them. The CDR3 runs to 12 residues. Written as DNA, the CDR3 is TGTGCCAGCAGTCAGATGGGGCAGACCCAGTACTTC. This codes for CASSQMGQTQYF.

A few counts support this clonotype. The chain couples TRBV2 to TRBJ1-5; D gene uncertain. Germline V gene data show CDR1 as SNHLY and CDR2 as FYNNEI. This CDR3 is 14 amino acids long. Trimming took off 3 bases at V and 7 bases at J, with 13 bases between the two ends. CDR3 sequence: CASSEGGIQQPQHF. The CDR3 nucleotides are TGTGCCAGCAGTGAGGGCGGGATTCAGCAGCCCCAGCATTTT.

This clonotype was observed many times. J is TRBJ2-5 and V is TRBV12-3 or TRBV12-4, with a weak D call TRBD2 (5 bases). CDR3 length equals 14 residues. Between the trimmed V and J ends, which lost 2 bases and 4 bases, there was a span of 11 bases. The CDR3 reads CASSLSLGPETQYF. Here the CDR3 DNA reads TGTGCCAGCAGTTTATCACTAGGGCCAGAGACCCAGTACTTC.

The gene calls are TRBV28 and TRBJ2-1, with D perhaps TRBD2 (6 bases). Germline-derived CDR1 and CDR2 are MDHEN and SYDVKM. CDR3 size: 14 residues. V gave up 5 bases and J gave up 8 bases, with 16 bases separating them. The CDR3 sequence: CASSLLQEGYEQFF. CDR3 bases: TGTGCCAGCAGTCTCTTGCAGGAGGGCTATGAGCAGTTCTTC. The complete variable domain, with remaining parts taken from reference TRBV28 and TRBJ2-1, reads DVKVTQSSRYLVKRTGEKVFLECVQDMDHENMFWYRQDPGLGLRLIYFSYDVKMKEKGDIPEGYSVSREKKERFSLILESASTNQTSMYLCASSLLQEGYEQFFGPGTRLTVL.

For the CDR3, the DNA is TGCAGCGTAGAGGGACTAGCGGGGGAGTTGTATTTT. Amino acids: CSVEGLAGELYF. The V and J genes are TRBV29-1 and TRBJ2-3; TRBD2 agrees at 14 bases. The CDR3 has 12 amino acids. V gave up 6 bases and J gave up 14 bases; unmatched junction bases: 7. In germline, CDR1 is SQVTM, CDR2 ANQGSEA.

The rearrangement uses TRBV5-1 and TRBJ2-3; unclear D gene. The germline V gene encodes CDR1 SGHRS and CDR2 YFSETQ. Trimming stripped 1 base from V and 4 bases from J, with 4 bases between. This CDR3 is built from 12 residues. CDR3 DNA sequence: TGCGCCAGCAGCTTGATGTCAGATACGCAGTATTTT. It is translated as CASSLMSDTQYF.

The V and J genes are TRBV18 and TRBJ1-6, with D perhaps TRBD1 (6 bases). The ends were cut back, 5 bases at V and 7 bases at J, with 12 bases in the middle. This CDR3 has 14 amino acids. Germline V lookup: CDR1 KGHSH, CDR2 LQKENI. CDR3 bases: TGTGCCAGCTCAAGGACAGAACGCAATTCACCCCTCCACTTT. Translation gives CASSRTERNSPLHF.

The J gene is TRBJ1-2, the V gene TRBV20-1; perhaps TRBD1 as D (6 bases). Germline lookup yields CDR1 DFQATT and CDR2 SNEGSKA (reference sequence). V was clipped by 4 bases and J by 2 bases, with 8 bases between them. There are 12 residues in the CDR3. The CDR3 DNA reads as TGCAGTGCTACACAGGGAAACTATGGCTACACCTTC. Its translation is CSATQGNYGYTF.

This rearrangement joins TRBV28 to TRBJ2-1; 9 bases fit TRBD2. CDR3 length: 17 residues. The J segment lost 5 bases and the V segment lost 6 bases, leaving 14 bases of the junction unmatched. The V gene's germline CDR1 is MDHEN and CDR2 SYDVKM. The CDR3 DNA sequence: TGTGCCAGCAGCCCAATAAATAGCGGGAGCGTCCACAATGAGCAGTTCTTC. Residues: CASSPINSGSVHNEQFF.

The chain uses TRBV4-1 and TRBJ1-1; no clear D. The CDR3 covers 14 residues. The germline gives CDR1 MGHRA, CDR2 YSYEKL. V shed 0 bases and J shed 5 bases, with 10 bases lying between them. CDR3 residues: CASSQEAEGTEAFF. As DNA, the CDR3 is TGCGCCAGCAGCCAAGAGGCCGAAGGAACTGAAGCTTTCTTT.

This clonotype came up a few times. The rearrangement joins TRBV7-3 to TRBJ1-1; D is ambiguous. This CDR3 has 13 amino acids. The V gene's germline CDR1 is SGHTA and CDR2 FQGTGA. Trimming took 4 bases from V and 0 from J, leaving 6 bases between them. The CDR3 region has the DNA TGTGCCAGCAGCTCCCAGCTGAACACTGAAGCTTTCTTT. This codes for CASSSQLNTEAFF. Drawing the rest from reference TRBV7-3 and TRBJ1-1, the complete variable domain is GAGVSQTPSNKVTEKGKYVELRCDPISGHTALYWYRQSLGQGPEFLIYFQGTGAADDSGLPNDRFFAVRPEGSVSTLKIQRTERGDSAVYLCASSSQLNTEAFFGQGTRLTVV.

The V gene is TRBV18, the J gene TRBJ2-6; 10 bases are a match to TRBD1. J lost 4 bases, V lost 4 bases, and 7 bases had no gene match. The CDR3 is made up of 17 amino acids. Germline CDR1 KGHSH, CDR2 LQKENI. The CDR3 sequence: CASSRGQGNSGANVLTF. The DNA of the CDR3 is TGTGCCAGCTCACGGGGACAGGGGAACTCCGGGGCCAACGTCCTGACTTTC.

This clonotype was found a few times. This sequence joins TRBV29-1 and TRBJ2-3; 8 bases align to TRBD2. The germline V gene encodes CDR1 SQVTM and CDR2 ANQGSEA. CDR3 length: 17 amino acids. After removal of 3 bases from V and 0 bases from J, the junction contained 11 bases not matched to a gene. CDR3 protein: CSVDGGPGGPSTDTQYF. The CDR3 nucleotides are TGCAGCGTTGACGGGGGGCCGGGAGGGCCGAGCACAGATACGCAGTATTTT.

The chain uses TRBV7-9 and TRBJ1-4; unclear D gene. The germline V and J ends were trimmed by 1 base and 6 bases, with 12 bases remaining between them. Germline CDR1 is SEHNR and CDR2 is FQNEAQ (reference sequence). The CDR3 is made up of 15 amino acids. This CDR3 is CASSLGIAVDEKLFF. For the CDR3, the DNA is TGTGCCAGCAGCTTAGGTATAGCCGTCGATGAAAAACTGTTTTTT.

There are a few counts of this clonotype. A read error may produce the germline difference seen at one junction end. The rearrangement joins TRBV6-5 to TRBJ2-7; 7 nucleotides match TRBD1. The CDR3 has 13 residues. Germline V gene lookup returns CDR1 MNHEY and CDR2 SVGAGI. As DNA, the CDR3 is TGTGCCAGCCGACAAGGGGGCTCCAACGAGCAGTACTTC. This encodes CASRQGGSNEQYF.

This chain joins TRBV7-3 and TRBJ2-1, with D tentatively TRBD2 (5 bases). The CDR3 runs to 12 residues. Germline CDR1 SGHTA, CDR2 FQGTGA. V lost 2 bases, J lost 13 bases, and 12 bases lay in between. Here the CDR3 DNA reads TGTGCCAGCAGCTTAGGTCAAGCGGTACAGTTCTTC. It specifies CASSLGQAVQFF.

V usage is TRBV21-1 and J usage is TRBJ2-1; the table's TRBD2 call for D was not verified on the DNA. TRBV21-1 is flagged as a pseudogene. CDR3 length equals 16 residues. CDR3 bases: TGTGCCACCACCTTTATGAGCGGGGGGCCCCTCCATGAGCAGTTCTTC. It yields the protein CATTFMSGGPLHEQFF.

The chain couples TRBV4-3 to TRBJ2-5; the match to TRBD1 covers 10 bases. CDR1 is LGHNA and CDR2 is YSLEER in the germline V gene. The CDR3 contains 15 residues. V was clipped by 4 bases and J by 9 bases; unmatched bases: 11. Here the CDR3 reads CASSRRDRGAEAQYF. The CDR3, as DNA: TGCGCCAGCAGCCGCCGGGACAGGGGTGCGGAGGCCCAGTACTTC.

This clonotype came up a few times. The chain links TRBV20-1 to TRBJ2-3; D is undetermined. This CDR3 has 14 amino acids. Germline lookup yields CDR1 DFQATT and CDR2 SNEGSKA (reference sequence). V was cut by 1 base and J by 2 bases, with 10 bases left in between. The CDR3 region is CSARGVHHTDTQYF. In DNA, the CDR3 is TGCAGTGCTAGAGGAGTACATCACACAGATACGCAGTATTTT.

The chain recombines TRBV7-3 with TRBJ2-5, with 14 bases matching TRBD2. CDR1 is SGHTA, CDR2 FQGTGA, per germline. V gave up 4 bases and J gave up 2 bases; unmatched junction bases: 6. The CDR3 sequence is 17 residues long. The CDR3 spells CASSSRTSGRPQETQYF. DNA for the CDR3: TGTGCCAGCAGCTCGAGGACTAGCGGGAGGCCACAAGAGACCCAGTACTTC.

This clonotype was seen at least ten times. The chain employs TRBV6-1 and TRBJ2-4, with D possibly being TRBD2 (5 bases). Germline values: CDR1 MNHNS, CDR2 SASEGT. V gave up 3 bases and J gave up 8 bases, with 14 bases separating them. The CDR3 length is 14 residues. This CDR3 is CASSERATRDIQYF. The CDR3 DNA reads TGTGCCAGCAGTGAGAGGGCCACTCGAGACATTCAGTACTTC.

This chain joins TRBV20-1 and TRBJ1-1; no clear D. Germline CDR1 DFQATT, CDR2 SNEGSKA (reference sequence). This CDR3 contains 10 residues. Between the trimmed V and J ends, which lost 4 bases and 8 bases, there was a span of 8 bases. The DNA of the CDR3 is TGCAGTGCTACTACACCCGAAGCTTTCTTT. Encoded protein: CSATTPEAFF.

The V and J genes are TRBV27 and TRBJ1-2; D call uncertain. The V gene's germline CDR1 is MNHEY and CDR2 SMNVEV (reference sequence). The CDR3 loop spans 13 amino acids. V was shortened by 5 bases and J by 3 bases, with 10 bases between the two germline ends. The DNA of the CDR3 is TGTGCCAGCAGTCCCGGGATTTACTATGGCTACACCTTC. Amino acid sequence: CASSPGIYYGYTF.

This clonotype was seen more than once but under ten times. The rearrangement links TRBV19 to TRBJ2-7; possibly TRBD1 for D (6 bases). Germline V gives CDR1 LNHDA, CDR2 SQIVND (reference sequence). Trimming removed 4 bases from V and 3 bases from J, with 16 bases in between. CDR3 size: 15 residues. For the CDR3, the DNA is TGTGCCAGTAGTAAATGGTCAGGGGCCGTCTACGAGCAGTACTTC. Protein sequence: CASSKWSGAVYEQYF.